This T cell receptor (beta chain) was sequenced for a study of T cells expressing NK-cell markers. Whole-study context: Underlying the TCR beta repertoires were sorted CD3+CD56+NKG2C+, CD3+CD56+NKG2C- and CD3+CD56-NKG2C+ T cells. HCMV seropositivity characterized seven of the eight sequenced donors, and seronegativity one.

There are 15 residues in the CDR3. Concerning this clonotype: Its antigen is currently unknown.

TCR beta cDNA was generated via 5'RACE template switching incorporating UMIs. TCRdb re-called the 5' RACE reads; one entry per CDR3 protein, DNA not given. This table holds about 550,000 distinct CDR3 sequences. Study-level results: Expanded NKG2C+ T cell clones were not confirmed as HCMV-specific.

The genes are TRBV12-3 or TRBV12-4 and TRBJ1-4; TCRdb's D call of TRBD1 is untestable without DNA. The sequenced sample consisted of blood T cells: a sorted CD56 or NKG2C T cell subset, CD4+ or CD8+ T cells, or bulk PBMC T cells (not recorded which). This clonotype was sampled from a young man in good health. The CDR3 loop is CASNPRGVPNEKLFF.